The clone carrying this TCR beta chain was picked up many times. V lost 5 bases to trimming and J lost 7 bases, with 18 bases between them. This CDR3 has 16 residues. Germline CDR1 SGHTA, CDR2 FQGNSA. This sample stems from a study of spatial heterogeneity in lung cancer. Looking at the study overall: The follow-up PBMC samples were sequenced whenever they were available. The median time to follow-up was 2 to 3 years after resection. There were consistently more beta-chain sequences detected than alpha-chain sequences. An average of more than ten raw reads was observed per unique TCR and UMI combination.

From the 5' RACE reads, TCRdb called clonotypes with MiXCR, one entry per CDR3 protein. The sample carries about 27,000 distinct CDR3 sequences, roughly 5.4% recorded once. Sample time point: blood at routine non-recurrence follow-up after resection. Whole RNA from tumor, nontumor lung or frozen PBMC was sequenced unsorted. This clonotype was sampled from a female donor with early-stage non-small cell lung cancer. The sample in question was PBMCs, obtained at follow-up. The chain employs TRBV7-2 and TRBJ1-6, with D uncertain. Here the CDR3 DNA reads TGTGCCAGCAGCGAACTACCCTACGGAGGGAATTCACCCCTCCACTTT. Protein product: CASSELPYGGNSPLHF. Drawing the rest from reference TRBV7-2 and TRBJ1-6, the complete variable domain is GAGVSQSPSNKVTEKGKDVELRCDPISGHTALYWYRQSLGQGLEFLIYFQGNSAPDKSGLPSDRFSAERTGGSVSTLTIQRTQQEDSAVYLCASSELPYGGNSPLHFGNGTRLTVT.